The 2 T cell receptor beta chains below were found in one sample sequenced in a study of regulatory T cells in long-lasting Graves disease. CDR3 regions were amplified by Arm-PCR using iRepertoire HTBI primers to build TCR beta libraries. One entry per CDR3 protein, called by TCRdb with MiXCR from the multiplex PCR reads. This table has some 420,000 distinct CDR3 sequences, about 20% appearing once. Time point described: persistent/refractory GD, antithyroid drugs over 5 years with positive TRAb. After RNA was extracted from PBMCs, the TCR library was made from it. The sequencing used peripheral blood mononuclear cells (PBMCs), collected when the disease was refractory, from a patient treated with antithyroid drugs. Every receptor here comes from a female donor with Graves disease.

As for this clonotype: A much larger clone lies a single base off, so this may be a read error. The chain combines TRBV2 with TRBJ2-7; D unclear. The germline V gene encodes CDR1 SNHLY and CDR2 FYNNEI. The CDR3 is made up of 12 amino acids. Here the CDR3 DNA reads TGTGCCAGCAGGGCCGACGGCTACGGGCAGTACTTC. It specifies CASRADGYGQYF.

V and J are TRBV7-2 and TRBJ2-1; D ambiguous. The CDR3 sequence is 14 residues long. Germline V gives CDR1 SGHTA, CDR2 FQGNSA. The germline V and J ends were trimmed by 3 bases and 7 bases, with 13 bases remaining between them. As DNA, the CDR3 is TGTGCCAGCAGCTTTCGTCCCAGGAATAATGAGCAGTTCTTC. The encoded protein is CASSFRPRNNEQFF.